The 29 T cell receptor beta chains presented below share a single source sample, sequenced in a study of low-dose radiotherapy and immunotherapy resistance in tumors. Described time point: before trial treatment. First-strand cDNA used TRAV- and TRBV-specific primers, covering alpha and beta chains. A constant-region primer paired with the V-primer adapter amplified TCRs over 20 PCR cycles. TCRdb reanalysed the reads using MiXCR and keeps one entry per CDR3 protein. The sample carries around 80,000 distinct CDR3 sequences, approximately 17% recorded once. Sequenced material: PBMCs, taken before treatment. The receptors shown here come from a male donor with prostate cancer.

This clonotype was picked up many times. V gene TRBV20-1 combines with J gene TRBJ1-1, with D tentatively TRBD1 (5 bases). Per germline, CDR1 DFQATT and CDR2 SNEGSKA (reference sequence). The V end was cut by 7 bases, the J end by 1 base, with 19 bases between. This CDR3 has 15 amino acids. The CDR3 region has the DNA TGCAGTGTATCGTCGGTGGCAGGGAGGAACACTGAAGCTTTCTTT. It codes for CSVSSVAGRNTEAFF.

V is TRBV6-5 and J is TRBJ2-7, with a tentative D call TRBD1 (6 bases). Germline-derived CDR1 and CDR2 are MNHEY and SVGAGI. Trimming cost V 6 bases and J 5 bases, with 23 bases left between them. The CDR3 spans 16 residues. The CDR3 DNA sequence: TGTGCCAGCAGCAAAACTACAGGGCTGGGTCTTGACGAGCAGTACTTC. Protein sequence: CASSKTTGLGLDEQYF.

The CDR3 loop is CASSQETSGETQYF. CDR3 coding DNA: TGTGCCAGCAGCCAAGAGACTAGCGGGGAGACCCAGTACTTC. V and J are TRBV4-2 and TRBJ2-5; 10 bases are shared with TRBD2. Per germline, CDR1 LGHNA and CDR2 YNFKEQ. The junction had 0 bases not matched to a gene; V was cut back by 0 bases and J by 5 bases. This CDR3 spans 14 amino acids.

This clonotype was found many times. The rearrangement links TRBV2 to TRBJ2-2; possible D gene TRBD1, 5 bases. Trimming took 1 base from V and 1 from J, leaving 10 bases between them. The length of the CDR3 is 16 residues. Germline V gives CDR1 SNHLY, CDR2 FYNNEI. CDR3 nucleotides: TGTGCCAGCAGTGAAGTAGGGGTCCTGAACACCGGGGAGCTGTTTTTT. Amino acid sequence: CASSEVGVLNTGELFF.

At least ten counts were recorded for this clonotype. The rearrangement uses TRBV4-2 and TRBJ1-1, with D perhaps matching TRBD1 (6 bases). V was clipped by 3 bases and J by 4 bases, with 18 bases between them. This CDR3 is 16 amino acids long. CDR1 LGHNA and CDR2 YNFKEQ come from the germline V gene. The CDR3 spells CASSQTPSTGTTEAFF. CDR3 DNA: TGTGCCAGCAGCCAGACGCCCTCAACAGGGACCACTGAAGCTTTCTTT.

This clonotype was counted at least ten times. The chain has TRBV20-1 and TRBJ2-5, with TRBD1 identical over 9 bases. Germline assignment: CDR1 DFQATT and CDR2 SNEGSKA (reference sequence). V was clipped by 3 bases and J by 2 bases; unmatched bases: 16. This CDR3 spans 18 amino acids. The CDR3 is CSASRTGEASARQETQYF. The CDR3 DNA sequence: TGCAGTGCTAGCCGGACAGGGGAGGCTAGCGCCCGTCAAGAGACCCAGTACTTC.

The sample holds many counts of this clonotype. J is TRBJ1-6 and V is TRBV18; the match to TRBD1 covers 10 bases. The V segment lost 1 base and the J segment 2 bases; nucleotides outside the gene matches: 2. The CDR3 is 17 amino acids. CDR1 is KGHSH and CDR2 is LQKENI in the germline V gene. The CDR3 loop reads CASSPLGQGAYNSPLHF. The CDR3 DNA is TGTGCCAGCTCACCACTCGGACAGGGGGCCTATAATTCACCCCTCCACTTT.

This clonotype was seen a handful of times. A read error may account for a junction end that differs from germline. V gene TRBV2 combines with J gene TRBJ1-1; D call uncertain. Germline V CDR1 and CDR2: SNHLY, FYNNEI. The CDR3 extends over 13 amino acids. The CDR3 DNA reads as TGTGCCAGCAGGGAAGACGGGAACACTGAAGCTTTCTTT. This gives the protein CASREDGNTEAFF.

At least ten counts were recorded for this clonotype. This chain uses TRBV10-2 with TRBJ2-2; D remains unclear. Germline V gene data show CDR1 as WSHSY and CDR2 as SAAADI. CDR3 size: 14 residues. V was cut by 7 bases and J by 7 bases, with 16 bases left in between. DNA for the CDR3: TGCGCCAGCACGCCAGCACCCGAGTACGGGGAGCTGTTTTTT. Encoded protein: CASTPAPEYGELFF.

Concerning this clonotype itself: Given a much more abundant clone one base away, this may be a read error. The conserved final phenylalanine or tryptophan is absent from the CDR3, which likely points to a read error. The chain carries TRBV7-7 and TRBJ2-1; weak D call: TRBD1 (6 bases). The CDR3 runs to 15 residues. The germline V gene has CDR1 SSHAT and CDR2 FNYEAQ (reference sequence). CDR3: CASSLDGQSYNEQFL. In DNA form, the CDR3 reads TGTGCTAGCAGCTTAGATGGACAGTCCTACAATGAGCAGTTCCTC.

The chain uses TRBV7-9 and TRBJ1-1, with 9 bases that match TRBD1. The trim removed 5 bases at V and 9 bases at J, leaving 10 bases unmatched. The V gene's germline CDR1 is SEHNR and CDR2 FQNEAQ (reference sequence). This CDR3 comprises 14 residues. CDR3 nucleotide sequence: TGTGCCAGCAGCCCCAGGACAGGGGAGGACCAAGCTTTCTTT. Translating it yields CASSPRTGEDQAFF.

This clonotype was seen repeatedly, ten times or more. CDR3 sequence reads: CASSQTSGGYYEQYF. Written as DNA, the CDR3 is TGTGCCAGCAGCCAAACTAGCGGGGGATACTACGAGCAGTACTTC. This chain links TRBV3-1 with TRBJ2-7, with 11 nucleotides matching TRBD2. In germline, CDR1 is LGHDT, CDR2 YNNKEL (reference sequence). The trim removed 2 bases at V and 3 bases at J, leaving 3 bases unmatched. The CDR3 has 15 amino acids.

This clonotype has ten or more counts. The J gene is TRBJ1-3, the V gene TRBV6-2 or TRBV6-3; D remains ambiguous. Germline lookup yields CDR1 MNHEY and CDR2 SVGEGT. The CDR3 sequence is 12 residues long. V lost 2 bases and J lost 3, with 2 bases in between. The CDR3 bases are TGTGCCAGCAGTTACGGTGGAAACACCATATATTTT. Encoded protein: CASSYGGNTIYF.

This clonotype has ten or more counts. The rearrangement uses TRBV24-1 and TRBJ2-1, with 8 positions matching TRBD1. CDR3 size: 15 residues. Germline V CDR1 and CDR2: KGHDR, SFDVKD. Germline trimming cut 4 bases from V and 4 bases from J; bases unmatched to any gene: 5. In DNA form, the CDR3 reads TGTGCCACCAGTGAATCCGGGACAGGATACAATGAGCAGTTCTTC. Translating gives CATSESGTGYNEQFF.

This clonotype appeared many times. The chain has TRBV3-1 and TRBJ2-2; 8 bases are a match to TRBD1. Germline V lookup: CDR1 LGHDT, CDR2 YNNKEL (reference sequence). This CDR3 is built from 15 residues. V shed 4 bases and J 5 bases; nucleotides not matched to a gene: 6. The CDR3 loop reads CASSLARTGTGELFF. The CDR3 DNA reads TGTGCCAGCAGCCTCGCCCGGACAGGGACCGGGGAGCTGTTTTTT.

This clonotype appeared many times. The chain couples TRBV24-1 to TRBJ2-5; TRBD1 matches at 12 bases. Trimming took 0 bases from V and 0 from J; bases not matched to a gene: 7. This CDR3 has 19 residues. The V gene's germline CDR1 is KGHDR and CDR2 SFDVKD. The CDR3 DNA follows: TGTGCCACCAGTGATTTGCTCCCGGGACAGGGGGCCCACCAAGAGACCCAGTACTTC. It encodes CATSDLLPGQGAHQETQYF.

This clonotype was recorded at least ten times. The chain is built from TRBV5-1 and TRBJ1-4; no clear D. Germline CDR1 reads SGHRS; CDR2 reads YFSETQ. CDR3 length: 14 amino acids. V was trimmed by 0 bases and J by 4 bases, leaving 7 bases between them. The CDR3 DNA reads TGCGCCAGCAGCTTGGGCTTCGTTAATGAAAAACTGTTTTTT. It specifies CASSLGFVNEKLFF.

This clonotype was counted at least ten times. DNA of the CDR3: TGTGCCAGCAGCTTAGCGGGACGGAGCTCCTACGAGCAGTACTTC. Amino acids: CASSLAGRSSYEQYF. J is TRBJ2-7 and V is TRBV11-2, with D possibly being TRBD1 or TRBD2 (5 bases each). There are 15 residues in the CDR3. Germline assignment: CDR1 SGHAT and CDR2 FQNNGV. V lost 1 base, J lost 0 bases, and 10 bases lay in between.

This clonotype showed up many times. The chain employs TRBV20-1 and TRBJ2-7, with TRBD2 matching 11 bases. From germline, CDR1 is DFQATT and CDR2 SNEGSKA (reference sequence). This CDR3 comprises 15 residues. V shed 6 bases, J shed 5 bases, and the junction held 12 bases outside the gene matches. CDR3 DNA sequence: TGCAGTGCCCCCGAACTAGCGGGAGACTGGAACGAGCAGTACTTC. It is translated as CSAPELAGDWNEQYF.

This clonotype appeared many times. The chain combines TRBV19 with TRBJ1-6; TRBD1 is a possible D gene (5 bases). The V end was cut by 7 bases, the J end by 7 bases, with 17 bases between. The CDR3 loop spans 15 amino acids. Looked up from germline, CDR1 is LNHDA and CDR2 is SQIVND (reference sequence). This CDR3 reads CASNLRQKENSPLHF. The CDR3 nucleotides read TGTGCCAGTAACCTTCGACAGAAAGAAAATTCACCCCTCCACTTT.

This clonotype occurred many times. The gene calls are TRBV20-1 and TRBJ2-3, with TRBD2 identical over 10 bases. The CDR3 sequence is 16 residues long. CDR1 is DFQATT, CDR2 SNEGSKA, per germline (reference sequence). V was pared by 0 bases and J by 7 bases, with 10 bases of the junction left unmatched. The CDR3 sequence is CSARDQLAGIPYTQYF. The CDR3 DNA reads as TGCAGTGCTAGAGACCAACTAGCGGGGATTCCATATACGCAGTATTTT.

This clonotype was seen many times. The chain joins TRBV7-3 to TRBJ2-3; D possibly corresponds to TRBD2 (6 bases). Germline V gene lookup returns CDR1 SGHTA and CDR2 FQGTGA. The CDR3 sequence is 15 residues long. With 4 bases removed from V and 6 bases from J, the gap between germline ends came to 17 bases. The DNA of the CDR3 is TGTGCCAGCAGCTCCTCCGGGACTTGGAGCGATACGCAGTATTTT. It yields the protein CASSSSGTWSDTQYF.

About this clonotype: Since no conserved phenylalanine or tryptophan closes the CDR3, a read error is the likely cause. CDR3 DNA: TGTGCCAGCAGCTCCCGCGCGGGCTCCTACAATGAGCAGTTCATC. Residues: CASSSRAGSYNEQFI. The J gene is TRBJ2-1, the V gene TRBV5-4; TRBD2 is a possible D gene (5 bases). The CDR3 has 15 residues. CDR1 and CDR2 (germline): SGHNT, YYREEE (reference sequence). V was shortened by 3 bases and J by 0 bases, with 10 bases between the two germline ends.

This clonotype was counted at least ten times. The chain employs TRBV13 and TRBJ2-7; TRBD1 agrees at 7 bases. Germline V gene data show CDR1 as PRHDT and CDR2 as FYEKMQ (reference sequence). The CDR3 loop spans 15 amino acids. The V segment lost 5 bases and the J segment 0 bases; nucleotides outside the gene matches: 7. CDR3 in DNA: TGTGCCAGCAGCCTCGACAGGGAAAGCTCCTACGAGCAGTACTTC. Its protein product is CASSLDRESSYEQYF.

As concerns this clonotype: A much larger clone differs by one base, so this may be a read error. The rearrangement links TRBV20-1 to TRBJ2-5, with 9 nucleotides matching TRBD2. This CDR3 contains 14 residues. The V segment lost 4 bases and the J segment 5 bases; nucleotides outside the gene matches: 8. Germline V lookup: CDR1 DFQATT, CDR2 SNEGSKA (reference sequence). The CDR3 nucleotides read TGCAGTGCTAAGGGCGGGGGGGGCGGGGAGACCCAGTACTTC. Translated, it gives CSAKGGGGGETQYF.

This clonotype was counted only a few times. A far larger clone differs by one base, so this is likely a read error. This CDR3 reads CASNGPGQRGNQPQHF. The CDR3 DNA reads TGTGCCAGCAATGGGCCGGGACAGAGGGGCAATCAGCCCCAGCATTTT. V usage is TRBV6-2 or TRBV6-3 and J usage is TRBJ1-5; 7 bases align to TRBD1. Germline-derived CDR1 and CDR2 are MNHEY and SVGEGT. The J segment lost 2 bases and the V segment lost 7 bases, leaving 11 bases of the junction unmatched. The CDR3 runs to 16 residues.

A remark on this clonotype: A far larger clone is only one base removed, so a read error is likely. The chain combines TRBV2 with TRBJ2-5, with 7 bases aligning to TRBD1. V lost 7 bases to trimming and J lost 11 bases; unmatched junction nucleotides: 10. The CDR3 runs to 12 residues. Germline V gene sequence: CDR1 SNHLY, CDR2 FYNNEI. In DNA form, the CDR3 reads TGTGCCAGCAAAAAGACAGGGCCTGAGCAGTACTTC. This codes for CASKKTGPEQYF.

This chain connects TRBV6-6 to TRBJ1-2, with D possibly matching TRBD1 (5 bases). The ends were cut back, 4 bases at V and 4 bases at J, with 7 bases in the middle. Germline-derived CDR1 and CDR2 are MNHNY and SVGAGI (reference sequence). This CDR3 has 12 amino acids. The CDR3 DNA reads as TGTGCCAGCAGTTCGGGGCCCTATGGCTACACCTTC. Translating it yields CASSSGPYGYTF.

This clonotype has at least ten counts. The V call is TRBV25-1, the J call TRBJ2-3, with 8 positions matching TRBD2. V shed 6 bases, J shed 3 bases, and the junction held 11 bases outside the gene matches. Germline lookup yields CDR1 MGHDK and CDR2 SYGVNS. This CDR3 region has 16 residues. The CDR3, as DNA: TGTGCCAGCAGACGGGAGGGCTGGTACGGTACAGATACGCAGTATTTT. Protein sequence: CASRREGWYGTDTQYF. Looking up the rest from reference TRBV25-1 and TRBJ2-3 gives the full variable domain: EADIYQTPRYLVIGTGKKITLECSQTMGHDKMYWYQQDPGMELHLIHYSYGVNSTEKGDLSSESTVSRIRTEHFPLTLESARPSHTSQYLCASRREGWYGTDTQYFGPGTRLTVL.